These 32 T cell receptor beta chains came from one sample sequenced in a study of OX40 agonist ivuxolimab in advanced cancers. Profiling relied on immunoSEQ multiplex PCR, and the TCRdb table lists in-frame clones only, not all of them. The sample yields approximately 80,000 clones, roughly 87% seen once. The material was CD4+ or CD8+ T cells sorted from blood, obtained in a trial of the OX40 agonist ivuxolimab. Every receptor here comes from an adult with an advanced solid tumor such as melanoma, head and neck, liver or kidney cancer.

J is TRBJ2-7 and V is TRBV10-3; 8 bases agree with TRBD2. Losses at the gene ends were 4 bases for V and 0 bases for J; bases not matched to a gene: 2. This CDR3 has 14 residues. Germline values: CDR1 ENHRY, CDR2 SYGVKD. CDR3 sequence: CAISGTSGSYEQYV. Here the CDR3 DNA reads TGTGCCATCAGTGGAACTAGCGGCTCCTACGAGCAGTACGTC.

This sequence joins TRBV9 and TRBJ1-3; D uncertain. The CDR3 is 16 amino acids. Trimming stripped 0 bases from V and 0 bases from J, with 10 bases between. CDR1 SGDLS and CDR2 YYNGEE come from the germline V gene. In nucleotides, the CDR3 is TGTGCCAGCAGCGTAGCCGTTACAGACTCTGGAAACACCATATATTTT. Its protein product is CASSVAVTDSGNTIYF.

This clone was observed a few times. The genes are TRBV29-1 and TRBJ1-5, with TRBD1 as a possible D gene (5 bases). This CDR3 has 12 residues. The germline CDR1 and CDR2 sequences are SQVTM and ANQGSEA. Trimming pared 6 bases from V and 3 bases from J, leaving 9 bases between. The CDR3 is CSVGEHNQPQHF. For the CDR3, the DNA is TGCAGCGTAGGGGAGCACAATCAGCCCCAGCATTTT.

V gene TRBV6-1 combines with J gene TRBJ1-1; D remains ambiguous. The CDR3 runs to 14 residues. The V and J ends lost 1 base and 7 bases respectively, with 13 bases between them. CDR1 MNHNS and CDR2 SASEGT come from the germline V gene. CDR3 bases: TGTGCCAGCAGTGAAGTCGGCGTAGAGGTTGAAGCTTTCTTT. This codes for CASSEVGVEVEAFF.

This clone was observed a single time. The chain recombines TRBV7-9 with TRBJ2-4, with 7 bases lining up with TRBD2. With V trimmed by 5 bases and J by 2 bases, 9 bases remained unmatched. Germline lookup yields CDR1 SEHNR and CDR2 FQNEAQ (reference sequence). This CDR3 is 16 amino acids long. The CDR3 protein is CASSPIERGPKNIQYF. CDR3 DNA sequence: TGTGCCAGCAGCCCGATCGAGCGGGGTCCCAAAAACATTCAGTACTTC.

This clone was recorded only once. The rearrangement uses TRBV15 and TRBJ2-5; D unresolved. Trimming shortened V by 0 bases and J by 1 base, and 9 bases separated the two germline ends. The germline gives CDR1 LNHNV, CDR2 YYDKDF (reference sequence). CDR3 size: 15 residues. The chain's CDR3 is CATSRDGTSQETQYF. CDR3 DNA: TGTGCCACCAGCAGAGATGGCACATCCCAAGAGACCCAGTACTTC.

The chain combines TRBV27 with TRBJ1-5, with a possible D match to TRBD1 (6 bases). From germline, CDR1 is MNHEY and CDR2 SMNVEV (reference sequence). Trimming cost V 2 bases and J 7 bases, with 15 bases left between them. The CDR3 consists of 15 residues. As DNA, the CDR3 is TGTGCCAGCAGTTTAATAGGACAGAAATTACAGCCCCAGCATTTT. Amino acid sequence: CASSLIGQKLQPQHF.

Comments on this clone: The junction does not match germline at one end; this may be a read error. The chain combines TRBV6-5 with TRBJ2-1; unclear D gene. The V gene's germline CDR1 is MNHEY and CDR2 SVGAGI. This CDR3 has 13 residues. CDR3 bases: TGCGCCAGCAGTTTGACGGACTACAATGAGCAGTTCTTC. Translated, it gives CASSLTDYNEQFF.

This chain joins TRBV7-8 and TRBJ2-5; no firm D call. V lost 6 bases and J 1 base, leaving 12 bases between the germline ends. Germline loops: CDR1 SGHVS, CDR2 FQNEAQ. This CDR3 is 14 amino acids long. The chain's CDR3 is CASSHRRTQETQYF. As DNA, the CDR3 is TGTGCCAGCAGTCATAGACGGACCCAAGAGACCCAGTACTTC.

The J gene is TRBJ1-6, the V gene TRBV7-6, with TRBD1 identical over 9 bases. Trimming took 1 base from V and 7 from J; bases not matched to a gene: 2. This CDR3 has 15 residues. Germline assignment: CDR1 SGHVS and CDR2 FNYEAQ. CDR3 loop: CASSLGQGENSPLHF. Written as DNA, the CDR3 is TGTGCCAGCAGCTTAGGACAGGGGGAAAATTCACCCCTCCACTTT.

The V call is TRBV25-1, the J call TRBJ1-4; 11 bases agree with TRBD1. Trimming at V came to 6 bases and at J to 6 bases, leaving 9 bases not matched to a gene. CDR3 length: 16 residues. Germline CDR1 MGHDK, CDR2 SYGVNS. This CDR3 reads CASSDQDRGRYEKLFF. CDR3 bases: TGTGCCAGCAGCGATCAGGACAGGGGGCGATATGAAAAACTGTTTTTT. Full variable domain (missing parts from reference TRBV25-1 and TRBJ1-4): EADIYQTPRYLVIGTGKKITLECSQTMGHDKMYWYQQDPGMELHLIHYSYGVNSTEKGDLSSESTVSRIRTEHFPLTLESARPSHTSQYLCASSDQDRGRYEKLFFGSGTQLSVL.

V is TRBV27 and J is TRBJ1-2, with TRBD1 identical over 7 bases. The trim removed 3 bases at V and 4 bases at J, leaving 2 bases unmatched. The CDR3 is 13 residues long. The germline V gene encodes CDR1 MNHEY and CDR2 SMNVEV (reference sequence). The CDR3 here is CASSLGQTYGYTF. CDR3 nucleotide sequence: TGTGCCAGCAGTTTGGGACAGACCTATGGCTACACCTTC.

This chain joins TRBV27 and TRBJ1-4; 10 positions match TRBD1. The V segment lost 7 bases and the J segment 8 bases; nucleotides outside the gene matches: 10. The CDR3 has 15 residues. CDR1 and CDR2 from the germline V gene are MNHEY and SMNVEV (reference sequence). CDR3 residues: CASTLTGGNNEKLFF. The CDR3 DNA reads as TGTGCCAGCACCCTGACAGGGGGCAATAACGAAAAACTGTTTTTT.

This clone has just one count. The gene calls are TRBV19 and TRBJ2-3; possibly TRBD1 for D (6 bases). The CDR3 has 14 amino acids. Trimming shortened V by 4 bases and J by 3 bases, and 11 bases separated the two germline ends. Germline assignment: CDR1 LNHDA and CDR2 SQIVND (reference sequence). In DNA form, the CDR3 reads TGTGCCAGTAGTACGCAGGGGAGTACAGATACGCAGTATTTT. The encoded protein is CASSTQGSTDTQYF.

The chain links TRBV6-1 to TRBJ2-7; D is perhaps TRBD1 or TRBD2 (5 bases each). In germline, CDR1 is MNHNS, CDR2 SASEGT. This CDR3 region has 13 residues. The germline V and J ends were trimmed by 0 bases and 4 bases, with 7 bases remaining between them. The CDR3 loop reads CASSEARGYEQYV. The CDR3 bases are TGTGCCAGCAGTGAAGCGAGGGGATACGAGCAGTACGTC.

This clone was detected only once. The rearrangement links TRBV7-9 to TRBJ2-3; no definite D call. CDR1 is SEHNR and CDR2 is FQNEAQ in the germline V gene (reference sequence). The CDR3 runs 15 residues. V was pared by 6 bases and J by 2 bases, with 15 bases between. CDR3 DNA: TGTGCCAGCAGTTCCTCTCTCACCTACACAGATACGCAGTATTTT. Translating it yields CASSSSLTYTDTQYF.

This chain uses TRBV6-5 with TRBJ1-2, with 7 bases identical to TRBD1. CDR3 size: 14 residues. The germline CDR1 and CDR2 sequences are MNHEY and SVGAGI. The trim removed 6 bases at V and 3 bases at J, leaving 7 bases unmatched. The chain's CDR3 is CASRGQEPHYGYTF. CDR3 nucleotide sequence: TGTGCCAGCAGAGGACAGGAACCACACTATGGCTACACCTTC.

This clone is a singleton in its sample. The rearrangement uses TRBV4-2 and TRBJ2-5; TRBD1 matches at 10 bases. The J call may not be correct, given that the DNA end is closer to TRBJ2-7. The CDR3 spans 15 residues. CDR1 and CDR2 from the germline V gene are LGHNA and YNFKEQ. The CDR3 here is CASSSGQGPFSEQYF. In DNA form, the CDR3 reads TGTGCCAGCAGCTCGGGACAGGGGCCCTTCAGCGAGCAGTACTTC.

The V and J genes are TRBV5-1 and TRBJ2-2; no clear D gene. Germline assignment: CDR1 SGHRS and CDR2 YFSETQ. V was pared by 0 bases and J by 5 bases, with 8 bases between. The CDR3 sequence is 14 residues long. The CDR3 protein is CASSLGSGTGELFF. The DNA of the CDR3 is TGCGCCAGCAGCTTGGGAAGTGGTACCGGGGAGCTGTTTTTT.

The rearrangement joins TRBV7-8 to TRBJ2-5, with 11 bases that match TRBD1. CDR1 and CDR2 (germline): SGHVS, FQNEAQ. This CDR3 is built from 15 residues. J lost 5 bases, V lost 1 base, and 3 bases had no gene match. In DNA, the CDR3 is TGTGCCAGCAGCTTAGGGGACAGGGGGTGGGAGACCCAGTACTTC. It specifies CASSLGDRGWETQYF.

The chain uses TRBV5-1 and TRBJ1-2; 11 nucleotides line up with TRBD1. The CDR3 sequence is 16 residues long. From germline, CDR1 is SGHRS and CDR2 YFSETQ. After removal of 4 bases from V and 7 bases from J, the junction contained 12 bases not matched to a gene. The chain's CDR3 is CASSQEWTGGASGYTF. CDR3 bases: TGCGCCAGCAGCCAGGAATGGACAGGGGGCGCGAGTGGCTACACCTTC.

The V gene is TRBV18, the J gene TRBJ1-2; 7 bases agree with TRBD1. The CDR3 extends over 17 amino acids. Germline V CDR1 and CDR2: KGHSH, LQKENI. V was clipped by 3 bases and J by 1 base; unmatched bases: 11. The CDR3: CASSPRLQGRHNYGYTF. Written as DNA, the CDR3 is TGTGCCAGCTCACCCCGACTACAGGGGAGGCATAACTATGGCTACACCTTC. Based on the CDR3 plus reference TRBV18 and TRBJ1-2, the full variable domain is NAGVMQNPRHLVRRRGQEARLRCSPMKGHSHVYWYRQLPEEGLKFMVYLQKENIIDESGMPKERFSAEFPKEGPSILRIQQVVRGDSAAYFCASSPRLQGRHNYGYTFGSGTRLTVV.

V usage is TRBV6-6 and J usage is TRBJ1-1; D unclear. This CDR3 spans 13 amino acids. CDR1 is MNHNY, CDR2 SVGAGI, per germline (reference sequence). Trimming stripped 6 bases from V and 1 base from J, with 9 bases between. CDR3 sequence: CASSLLGNTEAFF. Written as DNA, the CDR3 is TGTGCCAGCAGCCTGTTGGGGAACACTGAAGCTTTCTTT.

This clone occurred once. This rearrangement joins TRBV4-1 to TRBJ1-1; possible D gene TRBD1, 5 bases. Germline-derived CDR1 and CDR2 are MGHRA and YSYEKL. There are 14 residues in the CDR3. V lost 2 bases and J 0 bases, leaving 7 bases between the germline ends. The CDR3 here is CASSQRGMNTEAFF. In nucleotides, the CDR3 is TGCGCCAGCAGCCAAAGGGGAATGAACACTGAAGCTTTCTTT.

This chain joins TRBV6-1 and TRBJ2-5, with D tentatively TRBD1 (7 bases). CDR3 size: 15 residues. Looked up from germline, CDR1 is MNHNS and CDR2 is SASEGT. V was pared by 7 bases and J by 5 bases, with 20 bases between. CDR3 coding DNA: TGTGCCAGCATTCTCCGCCGAGCAGGGGGGGAGACCCAGTACTTC. Translating it yields CASILRRAGGETQYF.

The rearrangement joins TRBV19 to TRBJ1-2; D gene unclear. V was shortened by 2 bases and J by 5 bases, with 6 bases between the two germline ends. CDR3 length: 12 amino acids. Germline-derived CDR1 and CDR2 are LNHDA and SQIVND (reference sequence). The CDR3 nucleotides are TGTGCCAGTAGTATAAATGTGTATGGCTACACCTTC. Translation gives CASSINVYGYTF.

The gene calls are TRBV5-6 and TRBJ1-2; weak D call: TRBD1 (6 bases). The CDR3 is made up of 15 amino acids. Germline assignment: CDR1 SGHDT and CDR2 YYEEEE. The V and J ends lost 2 bases and 5 bases respectively, with 16 bases between them. The CDR3 region has the DNA TGTGCCAGCAGCTTCCGGGACACCTCTGAGTATGGCTACACCTTC. This translates into CASSFRDTSEYGYTF.

The J gene is TRBJ2-2, the V gene TRBV7-6; 10 nucleotides match TRBD1. After removal of 5 bases from V and 5 bases from J, the junction contained 5 bases not matched to a gene. In germline, CDR1 is SGHVS, CDR2 FNYEAQ. This CDR3 comprises 15 residues. Here the CDR3 reads CASSPRDRGTGELFF. The CDR3 region has the DNA TGTGCCAGCAGCCCCCGGGACAGGGGTACCGGGGAGCTGTTTTTT.

This clone was recorded a few times. This chain links TRBV7-2 with TRBJ1-6; tentatively, D is TRBD1 (5 bases). The ends were cut back, 1 base at V and 7 bases at J, with 11 bases in the middle. The CDR3 sequence is 15 residues long. The germline V gene encodes CDR1 SGHTA and CDR2 FQGNSA. The DNA of the CDR3 is TGTGCCAGCAGCTTAGTGTTCGGGGCCAATTCACCCCTCCACTTT. It codes for CASSLVFGANSPLHF. Looking up the rest from reference TRBV7-2 and TRBJ1-6 gives the full variable domain: GAGVSQSPSNKVTEKGKDVELRCDPISGHTALYWYRQSLGQGLEFLIYFQGNSAPDKSGLPSDRFSAERTGGSVSTLTIQRTQQEDSAVYLCASSLVFGANSPLHFGNGTRLTVT.

The rearrangement links TRBV2 to TRBJ2-6; D remains ambiguous. CDR1 and CDR2 (germline): SNHLY, FYNNEI. The CDR3 is 14 amino acids. V lost 3 bases and J lost 0, with 3 bases in between. The CDR3 loop is CASSELSGANVLTF. The DNA for the CDR3 is TGTGCCAGCAGTGAGCTCTCTGGGGCCAACGTCCTGACTTTC.

This sequence joins TRBV30 and TRBJ1-2, with D maybe TRBD1 (6 bases). Looked up from germline, CDR1 is GTSNPN and CDR2 is SVGIG (reference sequence). Trimming cost V 2 bases and J 10 bases, with 17 bases left between them. This CDR3 is 13 amino acids long. The CDR3 nucleotides are TGTGCCTGGAGTCTAACAGGGACCATTGTCTACACCTTC. Amino acid sequence: CAWSLTGTIVYTF.

The rearrangement links TRBV4-1 to TRBJ1-5, with D perhaps TRBD1 (6 bases). V was clipped by 4 bases and J by 5 bases, with 27 bases between them. From germline, CDR1 is MGHRA and CDR2 YSYEKL. The CDR3 is 19 residues long. CDR3 DNA sequence: TGCGCCAGCAGCCGCACACATGAAGGGGGACACAAAGGCGATCAGCCCCAGCATTTT. Protein: CASSRTHEGGHKGDQPQHF.